This T cell receptor (beta chain) was recorded in a study of glioma-infiltrating T cells after dendritic cell vaccination. Study outcomes and limitations: Higher TCR clonality did not directly relate to longer survival.

Measured with immunoSEQ multiplex PCR; TCRdb has only the in-frame clones, and not every one. The data contain 45,000 to 60,000 clones, around 83% of them singletons. About this clone: Its antigen is still unknown.

Time point of the sample: after dendritic cell vaccination, including at tumor progression/relapse. The CDR3 contains 15 residues. The germline CDR1 and CDR2 sequences are MNHEY and SMNVEV (reference sequence). With V trimmed by 7 bases and J by 2 bases, 6 bases remained unmatched. The genes are TRBV27 and TRBJ2-3, with TRBD2 matching over 10 bases. Sequences were derived from blood, sampled after dendritic cell vaccination. This TCR derives from a human donor with glioblastoma. The CDR3 sequence is CASKELAGITDTQYF. The DNA of the CDR3 is TGTGCCAGCAAGGAACTAGCGGGAATCACAGATACGCAGTATTTT.